In its sample, the clone carrying this T cell receptor beta chain was seen a few times. Its target is unknown. This beta chain represents an off-target read in a library built for alpha chains; its size is of limited meaning. The sample belongs to a study of spatial heterogeneity in lung cancer. At the level of the study: Alpha-chain sequences were detected in numbers that were consistently lower than beta-chain sequences. Study-wide findings and caveats: Expanded intratumoral alpha and beta TCR counts tracked tumor mutation counts.

TCRdb called the 5' RACE reads again in MiXCR, with one record for every CDR3 protein. This sample has about 2,800 distinct CDR3 sequences, with approximately 49% found just once. Germline V CDR1 and CDR2: LGHNA, YNFKEQ. This CDR3 spans 15 amino acids. The V end lost 5 bases, the J end lost 2 bases, and 14 bases lay between the germline ends. Time point meaning: sample taken at primary tumor resection. This sequence originates from a male donor with early-stage non-small cell lung cancer. This sequence joins TRBV4-2 and TRBJ2-3; possible D gene TRBD2, 6 bases. The specimen was lung tumor tissue, collected at surgery. The DNA for the CDR3 is TGTGCCAGCAGCGCCCGGACTATAATCACAGATACGCAGTATTTT. It is translated as CASSARTIITDTQYF.